Below are 21 T cell receptor beta chains sequenced from a single sample in a study of blood T cells in healthy people across ages (dated by TCRdb to the mid-2010s). The library was built by means of 5' RACE. Sequencing was performed on an Illumina HiSeq 2500. The second PCR ran for about 7 to 11 cycles and used a J-beta primer mix along with a sample-barcoded 5' primer. TCRdb applied fastp at Q25 and MiXCR to the public reads, then kept only in-frame beta chains. Each entry merges the rows of one CDR3 protein and shows their most common DNA and genes. The sample table lists over 600,000 distinct CDR3 sequences, around 38% of them with a count of one. Approximately 29% of the sample belongs to the ten largest clones. Source material: blood. These receptors came from a man aged 80 or over in good health.

V gene TRBV10-1 combines with J gene TRBJ2-5, with TRBD1 as a possible D gene (6 bases). CDR1 is WNHNN and CDR2 is SYGVQD in the germline V gene (reference sequence). V lost 4 bases to trimming and J lost 1 base, with 16 bases between them. This CDR3 is built from 16 residues. CDR3 residues: CASSGSAGARQETQYF. The DNA of the CDR3 is TGCGCCAGCAGTGGGTCCGCAGGGGCCCGCCAAGAGACCCAGTACTTC.

This chain links TRBV6-4 with TRBJ2-6, with a tentative D call TRBD1 (5 bases). The CDR3 spans 15 residues. V lost 6 bases and J lost 0, with 9 bases in between. The germline gives CDR1 MRHNA, CDR2 SNTAGT. The CDR3 spells CASRAGSSGANVLTF. The CDR3 region has the DNA TGTGCCAGCAGGGCAGGGTCCTCTGGGGCCAACGTCCTGACTTTC.

The chain links TRBV29-1 to TRBJ1-1; D gene uncertain. The CDR3 covers 13 residues. Looked up from germline, CDR1 is SQVTM and CDR2 is ANQGSEA. Trimming removed 8 bases at V and 0 bases at J, with 13 bases between. The CDR3 DNA reads as TGCAGCACCAGGACGGTAATGAACACTGAAGCTTTCTTT. Encoded protein: CSTRTVMNTEAFF.

This clonotype was seen a handful of times. The chain has TRBV20-1 and TRBJ1-4; D unclear. Germline values: CDR1 DFQATT, CDR2 SNEGSKA (reference sequence). This CDR3 spans 14 amino acids. V was shortened by 6 bases and J by 0 bases, with 11 bases between the two germline ends. CDR3 residues: CSASGDSTNEKLFF. The DNA of the CDR3 is TGCAGTGCGTCGGGTGACTCAACTAATGAAAAACTGTTTTTT.

This sequence joins TRBV12-3 or TRBV12-4 and TRBJ2-5, with 11 positions matching TRBD2. V trimming: 5 bases; J trimming: 11 bases; junction bases outside the gene matches: 16. This CDR3 has 16 amino acids. DNA of the CDR3: TGTGCCAGCAGTCCTTTTAGCGGGAGGGCCTCTAGTGAGCAGTACTTC. Its protein product is CASSPFSGRASSEQYF.

The rearrangement links TRBV21-1 to TRBJ1-2; the table's TRBD1 call for D was not verified on the DNA. TRBV21-1 is assigned pseudogene status. This CDR3 region has 16 residues. The CDR3 bases are TGTGCCAGCAGCAAAGAGACAGGGCTGGGGGACTATGGCTACACCTTC. It is translated as CASSKETGLGDYGYTF.

This clonotype was found a few times. In DNA form, the CDR3 reads TGTGCCAGCATATCCACGACGAGCTACGAGCAGTACTTC. Its translation is CASISTTSYEQYF. The chain combines TRBV27 with TRBJ2-7; D call uncertain. There are 13 residues in the CDR3. CDR1 is MNHEY, CDR2 SMNVEV, per germline (reference sequence). The germline V and J ends were trimmed by 7 bases and 3 bases, with 13 bases remaining between them.

The rearrangement uses TRBV6-4 and TRBJ2-2; weak D call: TRBD1 (5 bases). Per germline, CDR1 MRHNA and CDR2 SNTAGT. The CDR3 loop spans 13 amino acids. Deletions cut 3 bases from V and 6 bases from J, with 8 bases between. CDR3 sequence reads: CASSEQVAGELFF. The DNA for the CDR3 is TGTGCCAGCAGTGAACAGGTAGCCGGGGAGCTGTTTTTT.

Ten or more counts support this clonotype. The chain couples TRBV9 to TRBJ2-5, with D possibly being TRBD2 (6 bases). CDR1 and CDR2 (germline): SGDLS, YYNGEE. The V end was cut by 3 bases, the J end by 10 bases, with 22 bases between. The CDR3 loop spans 15 amino acids. The CDR3 sequence: CASSEEGGPAGDQYF. CDR3 sequence (DNA): TGTGCCAGCAGCGAGGAGGGAGGTCCAGCCGGTGACCAGTACTTC.

Details on this clonotype: A junction end diverges from the germline sequence, so it may reflect a read error. V gene TRBV3-1 combines with J gene TRBJ2-6; possible D gene TRBD1, 5 bases. The CDR3 length is 15 residues. Per germline, CDR1 LGHDT and CDR2 YNNKEL (reference sequence). The CDR3 DNA sequence: TGTGCCAGCAGCCAAGGGGCCCATGGGGCCAACGTCCTGACTTTT. Translating it yields CASSQGAHGANVLTF.

The count of this clonotype is one. The chain carries TRBV12-3 or TRBV12-4 and TRBJ2-1; a possible D gene is TRBD2 (5 bases). There are 15 residues in the CDR3. V lost 6 bases and J lost 9, with 21 bases in between. In nucleotides, the CDR3 is TGTGCCAGCAGCCACGTCGGGGTTAGCCACGTTGAGCAGTTCTTC. As protein: CASSHVGVSHVEQFF.

This clonotype was detected only a few times. The gene calls are TRBV28 and TRBJ2-1; 9 bases agree with TRBD2. Trimming at V came to 3 bases and at J to 0 bases, leaving 3 bases not matched to a gene. The CDR3 runs to 16 residues. Germline assignment: CDR1 MDHEN and CDR2 SYDVKM. The CDR3 sequence: CASSFGGRASYNEQFF. The CDR3 bases are TGTGCCAGCAGTTTCGGCGGGAGGGCCTCCTACAATGAGCAGTTCTTC. Full variable domain (rest looked up from reference TRBV28 and TRBJ2-1): DVKVTQSSRYLVKRTGEKVFLECVQDMDHENMFWYRQDPGLGLRLIYFSYDVKMKEKGDIPEGYSVSREKKERFSLILESASTNQTSMYLCASSFGGRASYNEQFFGPGTRLTVL.

This clonotype is a singleton in its sample. Germline is not matched at one junction end, which may reflect a read error. The rearrangement uses TRBV15 and TRBJ2-5, with a tentative D call TRBD2 (5 bases). The germline V gene encodes CDR1 LNHNV and CDR2 YYDKDF (reference sequence). The CDR3 length is 17 residues. CDR3 in amino acids: CTTSREGRPRGQETQYF. For the CDR3, the DNA is TGTACCACCAGCAGAGAGGGCAGACCGAGAGGCCAAGAGACCCAGTACTTC.

CDR3 in DNA: TGCAGTGCCTCGACTAGCGGCCAAGAGACCCAGTACTTC. It is translated as CSASTSGQETQYF. This chain joins TRBV20-1 and TRBJ2-5, with 9 bases that match TRBD2. V shed 6 bases, J shed 1 base, and the junction held 3 bases outside the gene matches. This CDR3 contains 13 residues. The germline V gene has CDR1 DFQATT and CDR2 SNEGSKA (reference sequence).

This clonotype showed up just a few times. The V and J genes are TRBV7-2 and TRBJ2-1; a weak D match, TRBD2 (6 bases). Trimming left V 1 base short and J 7 bases short, with 23 bases between. Per the germline V gene, CDR1 is SGHTA and CDR2 is FQGNSA. This CDR3 contains 18 residues. DNA for the CDR3: TGTGCCAGCAGCTTAGATCTGATGGCGGCAAGGAGGGGAAATGAGCAGTTCTTC. Translation: CASSLDLMAARRGNEQFF.

The chain combines TRBV20-1 with TRBJ2-3; a weak D match, TRBD2 (7 bases). Trimming cost V 6 bases and J 3 bases, with 22 bases left between them. Germline V gene lookup returns CDR1 DFQATT and CDR2 SNEGSKA (reference sequence). The CDR3 loop spans 16 amino acids. Here the CDR3 DNA reads TGCAGTGCCCTCACAGGGACGGGACTACTAACAGATACGCAGTATTTT. It translates to CSALTGTGLLTDTQYF.

This clonotype was recorded many times. This CDR3 is CASSPTGLAGATDTQYF. The CDR3 DNA sequence: TGTGCCAGCAGCCCGACCGGACTAGCGGGAGCCACAGATACGCAGTATTTT. The rearrangement joins TRBV11-1 to TRBJ2-3, with 13 nucleotides matching TRBD2. Germline V gene sequence: CDR1 SGHAT, CDR2 FQDESV (reference sequence). The trim removed 5 bases at V and 2 bases at J, leaving 7 bases unmatched. This CDR3 is 17 amino acids long. The full variable domain, with the rest looked up from reference TRBV11-1 and TRBJ2-3, is EAEVAQSPRYKITEKSQAVAFWCDPISGHATLYWYRQILGQGPELLVQFQDESVVDDSQLPKDRFSAERLKGVDSTLKIQPAELGDSAMYLCASSPTGLAGATDTQYFGPGTRLTVL.

This clonotype occurred a few times. This rearrangement joins TRBV7-3 to TRBJ2-3; 11 nucleotides align to TRBD2. The CDR3 totals 16 residues. The junction had 4 bases not matched to a gene; V was cut back by 2 bases and J by 3 bases. Germline-derived CDR1 and CDR2 are SGHTA and FQGTGA. The CDR3 region is CASSLSTSGRTDTQYF. The CDR3 DNA follows: TGTGCCAGCAGCTTATCCACTAGCGGGAGAACAGATACGCAGTATTTT.

The V gene is TRBV7-2, the J gene TRBJ2-6, with 7 bases that match TRBD1. CDR3 length equals 17 residues. CDR1 and CDR2 (germline): SGHTA, FQGNSA. V lost 5 bases to trimming and J lost 0 bases; unmatched junction nucleotides: 7. CDR3 sequence reads: CASSRQGSISGANVLTF. The CDR3 DNA reads TGTGCCAGCAGCAGACAGGGATCAATCTCTGGGGCCAACGTCCTGACTTTC.

This clonotype has more than one count but fewer than ten. This sequence joins TRBV18 and TRBJ2-5; 7 nucleotides line up with TRBD1. The J call may be wrong; the DNA end is better matched by TRBJ2-7. CDR1 is KGHSH and CDR2 is LQKENI in the germline V gene. The CDR3 is 16 amino acids. CDR3 bases: TGTGCCAGCTCACCGCAGGCGAGACAGGGTAGGGGCGAGCAGTACTTC. Protein sequence: CASSPQARQGRGEQYF.

The J gene is TRBJ1-6, the V gene TRBV5-1; tentatively, D is TRBD1 (6 bases). CDR1 SGHRS and CDR2 YFSETQ come from the germline V gene. CDR3 size: 16 residues. V was trimmed by 0 bases and J by 5 bases, leaving 12 bases between them. CDR3 nucleotides: TGCGCCAGCAGCTTGGAAGGCAGGGGAGATAATTCACCCCTCCACTTT. This sequence encodes CASSLEGRGDNSPLHF.